These 15 T cell receptor beta chains were sequenced from one sample in a study of blood T cell repertoires in COVID-19. The protocol was immunoSEQ multiplex PCR, while the TCRdb copy is restricted to in-frame clones and leaves out a portion. The sample records about 210,000 clones, around 92% being singletons. Source material: peripheral blood. The receptors derive from a man aged 25-40 years with acute or convalescent COVID-19.

V is TRBV19 and J is TRBJ1-4, with 7 bases identical to TRBD1. From germline, CDR1 is LNHDA and CDR2 SQIVND (reference sequence). The V gene end was trimmed by 4 bases and the J gene end by 5 bases; junction bases not matched to a gene: 7. The CDR3 is 15 residues long. CDR3 loop: CASSRRDRPNEKLFF. CDR3 coding DNA: TGTGCCAGTAGTAGGCGGGACAGACCGAATGAAAAACTGTTTTTT.

V and J are TRBV19 and TRBJ1-5; unclear D gene. From germline, CDR1 is LNHDA and CDR2 SQIVND (reference sequence). The CDR3 has 14 residues. V lost 5 bases and J 1 base, leaving 9 bases between the germline ends. CDR3 sequence: CASSPHMSNQPQHF. The CDR3, as DNA: TGTGCCAGTAGTCCGCACATGAGCAATCAGCCCCAGCATTTT.

The chain recombines TRBV11-2 with TRBJ2-7; the match to TRBD1 covers 8 bases. The trim removed 0 bases at V and 0 bases at J, leaving 4 bases unmatched. Germline V CDR1 and CDR2: SGHAT, FQNNGV. The CDR3 loop spans 16 amino acids. This CDR3 is CASSLEGQDNSYEQYF. The CDR3 nucleotides read TGTGCCAGCAGCTTAGAGGGACAGGACAACTCCTACGAGCAGTACTTC. The whole variable domain, remainder taken from reference TRBV11-2 and TRBJ2-7, is EAGVAQSPRYKIIEKRQSVAFWCNPISGHATLYWYQQILGQGPKLLIQFQNNGVVDDSQLPKDRFSAERLKGVDSTLKIQPAKLEDSAVYLCASSLEGQDNSYEQYFGPGTRLTVT.

The chain links TRBV28 to TRBJ1-1; 7 bases are shared with TRBD1. The CDR3 length is 15 residues. Germline V gives CDR1 MDHEN, CDR2 SYDVKM. Losses at the gene ends were 1 base for V and 0 bases for J; bases not matched to a gene: 2. The CDR3 sequence is CASSLYRGLNTEAFF. In DNA, the CDR3 is TGTGCCAGCAGTTTATACAGGGGTTTGAACACTGAAGCTTTCTTT.

The chain carries TRBV28 and TRBJ1-2; D possibly corresponds to TRBD1 (6 bases). The germline gives CDR1 MDHEN, CDR2 SYDVKM. V lost 8 bases to trimming and J lost 3 bases, with 10 bases between them. This CDR3 comprises 12 residues. Written as DNA, the CDR3 is TGTGCCAGCGACACAGGGTACTATGGCTACACCTTC. Amino acid sequence: CASDTGYYGYTF.

J is TRBJ1-1 and V is TRBV19, with 8 bases that match TRBD1. Germline V lookup: CDR1 LNHDA, CDR2 SQIVND (reference sequence). With 3 bases clipped from V and 4 bases from J, the junction kept 13 bases outside the gene matches. There are 17 residues in the CDR3. The CDR3 reads CASSIPDRGKWSTEAFF. For the CDR3, the DNA is TGTGCCAGTAGTATCCCAGACAGGGGAAAATGGAGCACTGAAGCTTTCTTT. Using reference TRBV19 and TRBJ1-1 for the parts outside the CDR3, the full variable domain is DGGITQSPKYLFRKEGQNVTLSCEQNLNHDAMYWYRQDPGQGLRLIYYSQIVNDFQKGDIAEGYSVSREKKESFPLTVTSAQKNPTAFYLCASSIPDRGKWSTEAFFGQGTRLTVV.

This chain connects TRBV6-2 or TRBV6-3 to TRBJ1-5; D not certain. Germline CDR1 is MNHEY and CDR2 is SVGEGT. CDR3 size: 12 residues. The V and J ends lost 6 bases and 7 bases respectively, with 10 bases between them. This CDR3 is CASSLSGQPQHF. The DNA of the CDR3 is TGTGCCAGCAGCCTAAGCGGGCAGCCCCAGCATTTT.

V is TRBV6-5 and J is TRBJ1-2, with unresolved D. V was clipped by 0 bases and J by 6 bases, with 14 bases between them. The germline V gene encodes CDR1 MNHEY and CDR2 SVGAGI. The CDR3 runs 15 residues. CDR3: CASSYSGRLGNGYTF. As DNA, the CDR3 is TGTGCCAGCAGTTACTCCGGGAGGCTGGGCAATGGCTACACCTTC.

This clone was detected only once. CDR3 residues: CASSYPRGLEAFF. In DNA form, the CDR3 reads TGTGCCAGCAGCTATCCCAGGGGGCTGGAAGCTTTCTTT. The J gene is TRBJ1-1, the V gene TRBV7-2; 8 nucleotides agree with TRBD1. The CDR3 has 13 amino acids. The V gene's germline CDR1 is SGHTA and CDR2 FQGNSA. Trimming cost V 4 bases and J 8 bases; bases outside gene matches: 6.

This chain joins TRBV7-6 and TRBJ2-6; D gene ambiguous. Trimming left V 5 bases short and J 1 base short, with 9 bases between. The length of the CDR3 is 15 residues. Germline CDR1 reads SGHVS; CDR2 reads FNYEAQ. CDR3 DNA: TGTGCCAGCAGCCAGGCCGTTTCTGGGGCCAACGTCCTGACTTTC. Translated, it gives CASSQAVSGANVLTF.

The rearrangement uses TRBV9 and TRBJ2-1; 9 nucleotides line up with TRBD2. J lost 9 bases, V lost 4 bases, and 14 bases had no gene match. This CDR3 is built from 16 residues. CDR1 is SGDLS, CDR2 YYNGEE, per germline. The CDR3: CASSTRGAGGPGEQFF. CDR3 DNA: TGTGCCAGCAGCACCCGAGGGGCGGGGGGGCCAGGTGAGCAGTTCTTC.

This chain links TRBV29-1 with TRBJ2-1; D is unclear. This CDR3 contains 13 residues. V gave up 7 bases and J gave up 3 bases, with 13 bases separating them. Germline V CDR1 and CDR2: SQVTM, ANQGSEA. CDR3 DNA sequence: TGCAGCGGTTCTTCGAGGAGCTACAATGAGCAGTTCTTC. Translation: CSGSSRSYNEQFF.

J is TRBJ1-3 and V is TRBV5-1; D may be TRBD1 (6 bases). CDR3 length: 15 amino acids. V lost 4 bases, J lost 6 bases, and 17 bases lay in between. Germline-derived CDR1 and CDR2 are SGHRS and YFSETQ. CDR3 loop: CASSSDNQGPNTIYF. The CDR3 coding sequence is TGCGCCAGCAGCAGCGACAATCAGGGGCCAAACACCATATATTTT.

This chain joins TRBV20-1 and TRBJ2-1; 10 bases align to TRBD2. From germline, CDR1 is DFQATT and CDR2 SNEGSKA (reference sequence). The CDR3 covers 14 residues. The trim removed 3 bases at V and 7 bases at J, leaving 6 bases unmatched. The CDR3 DNA follows: TGCAGTGCTAGTGGTCTAGCGGGAGTGAATGAGCAGTTCTTC. It codes for CSASGLAGVNEQFF.

The V call is TRBV7-3, the J call TRBJ1-1, with 8 bases lining up with TRBD1. CDR1 SGHTA and CDR2 FQGTGA come from the germline V gene. V lost 8 bases to trimming and J lost 4 bases; unmatched junction nucleotides: 6. The CDR3 has 13 amino acids. CDR3 bases: TGTGCCAGCGGCAGGGGGCATTCCACTGAAGCTTTCTTT. Its protein is CASGRGHSTEAFF.